This entry is about one T cell receptor (beta chain). No antigen is known for it. Per-base quality was not reported, and no clone a single base away is much larger than it. These data belong to a study of blood T cell repertoires in COVID-19 (TCRdb year 2020). Turning to the overall study: The collaborator samples originated in the United States, Italy and Spain and spanned the acute and convalescent phases of COVID-19. Deeply sampled blood TCRbeta repertoires from subjects exposed to, actively infected with, or recovered from COVID-19 were included in the dataset. The sample metadata nearly always contained a de-identified subject ID, COVID-19 status, age in years and sex. A freely available public database, intended as a resource for researchers studying the immune response to SARS-CoV-2, is where the repertoires were released. Samples came from the ongoing ImmuneRACE study (first 160 participants) plus 1,254 subjects from 6 global collaborators. HLA class I and class II types, where available, came from metadata supplied by the sample provider rather than from assay-based typing. The material from the prospective study consisted of cDNA or gDNA derived from T cells, B-cell-depleted T cells, or PBMCs. What the work shows at the level of the full study, not this receptor alone: The amount of clinical and demographic metadata varied by source and participant and was provided uncurated.

TCRbeta CDR3 regions were amplified from genomic DNA by means of the immunoSEQ Assay, a bias-controlled multiplex PCR. From the authors' description of their analysis: Within the assay, amplification of reference gene primers was used to estimate how many nucleated cells each sample contained. To quantify the absolute abundance of each unique TCRbeta CDR3 rearrangement, sequence reads were collapsed and filtered. For each sample, productive Simpson clonality was calculated as the square root of Simpson's diversity index over productive rearrangements. This immuneACCESS table, as held by TCRdb, lists in-frame sequences with V and J called but not all clones. Of the missing ones, under half trace to an unresolved V gene in checked studies; the others have no known cause. Clone size and V and J calls were adopted from that table, with D and trimming inferred from the DNA. For this sample the table gives about 100,000 clones, of which about nine tenths were detected only once. Clones ranked in the top ten supply 2% to 3% of the sample.

The collaborating institutions used their own protocols to collect whole blood in K2EDTA tubes. For TCRbeta analysis, collaborators shipped samples in one of three forms: frozen whole blood, isolated PBMCs, or DNA extracted from either of those sample types. CDR1 and CDR2 were assigned from the germline V gene as KGHSH and LQKENI. Trimming takes 5 bases from V and 4 bases from J, and the germline ends sit 17 bases apart. The CDR3 goes from the cysteine to the phenylalanine over 16 residues. Just CDR3 DNA is preserved here, 48 bases in frame from base 1. The specimen sequenced was peripheral blood. The source is a human donor in a cohort sampled during active COVID-19. Rearrangement joined TRBV18 to TRBJ2-2; D gene: possibly TRBD2, on 6 matching bases. This receptor carries the CDR3 CASSAGVWGVTGELFF. The DNA sequence follows: TGTGCCAGCTCAGCCGGCGTCTGGGGGGTCACCGGGGAGCTGTTTTTT.